Listed here are 4 T cell receptor beta chains from one sample, sequenced in a study of cytomegalovirus exposure and HLA in healthy donors. The PCR employed 60 Vbeta primers together with 13 Jbeta primers. This table comes from immunoSEQ multiplex PCR, and its TCRdb copy is limited to in-frame clones, with some not included. The data hold tens of thousands of clones, with roughly two thirds observed a single time. Sequencing was done on a sample of PBMCs. The receptors were sampled from a man in his fifties or sixties in good health and CMV-seronegative.

The V and J genes are TRBV7-3 and TRBJ2-5; D gene unclear. The CDR3 has 13 amino acids. The V end was cut by 1 base, the J end by 5 bases, with 8 bases between. The germline V gene has CDR1 SGHTA and CDR2 FQGTGA. DNA of the CDR3: TGTGCCAGCAGCTTAAATCCCCGGGAGACCCAGTACTTC. Translation: CASSLNPRETQYF.

The rearrangement uses TRBV10-3 and TRBJ2-5; 10 nucleotides match TRBD2. Trimming removed 3 bases from V and 3 bases from J; junction bases left unmatched: 4. The CDR3 is 15 residues long. CDR1 and CDR2 (germline): ENHRY, SYGVKD. As DNA, the CDR3 is TGTGCCATCAGTGAATCTAGCGGGGGTAAAGAGACCCAGTACTTC. Residues: CAISESSGGKETQYF.

The chain joins TRBV7-8 to TRBJ2-7; 8 bases match TRBD1. This CDR3 is 14 amino acids long. J lost 3 bases, V lost 1 base, and 2 bases had no gene match. CDR1 is SGHVS and CDR2 is FQNEAQ in the germline V gene. CDR3 nucleotide sequence: TGTGCCAGCAGCTTAGGGGACAGGCACTACGAGCAGTACTTC. Translated, it gives CASSLGDRHYEQYF.

A few counts support this clone. The chain recombines TRBV13 with TRBJ2-5; 9 positions agree with TRBD1. The V and J ends lost 5 bases and 5 bases, in that order; junction bases with no gene match: 6. The V gene's germline CDR1 is PRHDT and CDR2 FYEKMQ (reference sequence). This CDR3 contains 14 residues. The CDR3 sequence is CASSRTGVGETQYF. DNA of the CDR3: TGTGCCAGCAGCCGGACAGGGGTAGGGGAGACCCAGTACTTC.